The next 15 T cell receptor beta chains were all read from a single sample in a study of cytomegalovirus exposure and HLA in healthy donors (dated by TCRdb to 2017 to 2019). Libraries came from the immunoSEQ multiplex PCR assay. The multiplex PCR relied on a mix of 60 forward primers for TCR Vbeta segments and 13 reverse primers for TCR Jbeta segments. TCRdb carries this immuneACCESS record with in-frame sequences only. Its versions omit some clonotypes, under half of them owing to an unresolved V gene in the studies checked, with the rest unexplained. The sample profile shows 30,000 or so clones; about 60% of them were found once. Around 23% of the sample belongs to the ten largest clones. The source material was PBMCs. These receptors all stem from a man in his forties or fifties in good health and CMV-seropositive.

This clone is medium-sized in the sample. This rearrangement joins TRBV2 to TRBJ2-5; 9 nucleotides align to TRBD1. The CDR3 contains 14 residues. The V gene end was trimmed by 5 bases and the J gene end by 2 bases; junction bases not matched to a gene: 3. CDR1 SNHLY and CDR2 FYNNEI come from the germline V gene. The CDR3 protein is CASSKDRGQETQYF. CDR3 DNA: TGTGCCAGCAGTAAGGACAGGGGACAAGAGACCCAGTACTTC.

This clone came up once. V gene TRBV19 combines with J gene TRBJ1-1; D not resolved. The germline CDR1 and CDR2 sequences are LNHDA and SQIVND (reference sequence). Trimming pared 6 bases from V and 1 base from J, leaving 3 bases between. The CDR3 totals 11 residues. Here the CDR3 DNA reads TGTGCCAGTAGCCGGAACACTGAAGCTTTCTTT. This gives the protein CASSRNTEAFF.

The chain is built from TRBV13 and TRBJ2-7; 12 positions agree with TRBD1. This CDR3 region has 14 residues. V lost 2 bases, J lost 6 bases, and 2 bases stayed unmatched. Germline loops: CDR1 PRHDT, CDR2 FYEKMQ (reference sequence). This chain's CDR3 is CASSLRDRGLEQYF. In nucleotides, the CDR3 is TGTGCCAGCAGCTTAAGGGACAGGGGGCTCGAGCAGTACTTC.

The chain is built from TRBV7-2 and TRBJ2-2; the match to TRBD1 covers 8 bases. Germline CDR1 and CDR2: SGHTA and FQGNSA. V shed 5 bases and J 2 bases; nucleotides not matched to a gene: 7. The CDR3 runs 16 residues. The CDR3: CASSPRTGLNTGELFF. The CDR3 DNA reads TGTGCCAGCAGCCCCCGGACAGGGCTAAACACCGGGGAGCTGTTTTTT.

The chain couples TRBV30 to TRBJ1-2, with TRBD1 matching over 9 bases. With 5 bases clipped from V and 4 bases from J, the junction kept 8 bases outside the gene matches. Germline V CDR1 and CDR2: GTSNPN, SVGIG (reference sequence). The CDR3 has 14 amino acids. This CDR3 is CAWEGTGSGYGYTF. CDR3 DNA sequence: TGTGCCTGGGAAGGGACAGGGTCTGGCTATGGCTACACCTTC.

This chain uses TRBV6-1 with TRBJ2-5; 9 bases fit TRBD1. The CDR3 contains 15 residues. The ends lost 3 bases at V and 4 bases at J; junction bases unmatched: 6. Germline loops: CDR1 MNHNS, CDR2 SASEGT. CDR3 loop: CASSDWTGARETQYF. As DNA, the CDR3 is TGTGCCAGCAGTGACTGGACAGGGGCGAGAGAGACCCAGTACTTC.

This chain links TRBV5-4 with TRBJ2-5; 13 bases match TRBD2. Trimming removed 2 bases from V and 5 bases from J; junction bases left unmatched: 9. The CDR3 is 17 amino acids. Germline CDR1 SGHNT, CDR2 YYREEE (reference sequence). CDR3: CASSLTSGGAGGETQYF. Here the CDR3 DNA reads TGTGCCAGCAGCTTAACTAGCGGGGGGGCCGGAGGGGAGACCCAGTACTTC.

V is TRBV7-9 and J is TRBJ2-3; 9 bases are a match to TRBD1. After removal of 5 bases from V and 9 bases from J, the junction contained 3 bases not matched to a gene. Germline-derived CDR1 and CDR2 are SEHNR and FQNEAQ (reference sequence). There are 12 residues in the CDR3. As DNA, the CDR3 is TGTGCCAGCAGCAGGGACAGGGAAACGCAGTATTTT. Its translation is CASSRDRETQYF.

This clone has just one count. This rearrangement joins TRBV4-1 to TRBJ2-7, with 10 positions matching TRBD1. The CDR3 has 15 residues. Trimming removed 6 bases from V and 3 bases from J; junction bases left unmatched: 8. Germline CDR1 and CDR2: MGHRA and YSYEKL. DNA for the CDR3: TGCGCCAGCAGAGACCGGGACAGGGGTAACTACGAGCAGTACTTC. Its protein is CASRDRDRGNYEQYF.

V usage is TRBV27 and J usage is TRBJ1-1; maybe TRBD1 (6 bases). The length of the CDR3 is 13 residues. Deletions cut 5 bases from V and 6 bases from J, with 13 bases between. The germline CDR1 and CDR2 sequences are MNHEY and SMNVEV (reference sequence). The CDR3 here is CASSPTRGSEAFF. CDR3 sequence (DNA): TGTGCCAGCAGTCCCACCAGGGGCTCTGAAGCTTTCTTT.

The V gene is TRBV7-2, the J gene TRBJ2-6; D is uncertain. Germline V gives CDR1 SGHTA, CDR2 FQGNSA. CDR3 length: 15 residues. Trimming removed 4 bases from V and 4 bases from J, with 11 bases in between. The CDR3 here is CASSYPGGGANVLTF. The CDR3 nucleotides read TGTGCCAGCAGCTACCCCGGCGGCGGGGCCAACGTCCTGACTTTC.

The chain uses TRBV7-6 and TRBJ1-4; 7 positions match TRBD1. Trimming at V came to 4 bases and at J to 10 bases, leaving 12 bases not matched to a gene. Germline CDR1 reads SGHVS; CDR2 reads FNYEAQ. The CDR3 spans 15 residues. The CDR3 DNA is TGTGCCAGCAGCTCATGGGACAGCAGACTTGGAAAACTGTTTTTT. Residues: CASSSWDSRLGKLFF.

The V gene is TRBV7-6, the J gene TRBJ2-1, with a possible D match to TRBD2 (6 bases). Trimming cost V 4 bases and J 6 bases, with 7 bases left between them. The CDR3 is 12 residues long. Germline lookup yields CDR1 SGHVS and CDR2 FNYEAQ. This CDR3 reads CASSWGLNEQFF. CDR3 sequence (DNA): TGTGCCAGCAGCTGGGGACTCAATGAGCAGTTCTTC. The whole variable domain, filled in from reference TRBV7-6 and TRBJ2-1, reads GAGVSQSPRYKVTKRGQDVALRCDPISGHVSLYWYRQALGQGPEFLTYFNYEAQQDKSGLPNDRFSAERPEGSISTLTIQRTEQRDSAMYRCASSWGLNEQFFGPGTRLTVL.

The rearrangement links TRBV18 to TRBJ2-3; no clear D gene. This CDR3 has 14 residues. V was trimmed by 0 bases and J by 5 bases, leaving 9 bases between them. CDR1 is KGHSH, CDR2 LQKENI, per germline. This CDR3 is CASSPPEVVDTQYF. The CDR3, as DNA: TGTGCCAGCTCACCACCTGAGGTGGTAGATACGCAGTATTTT.

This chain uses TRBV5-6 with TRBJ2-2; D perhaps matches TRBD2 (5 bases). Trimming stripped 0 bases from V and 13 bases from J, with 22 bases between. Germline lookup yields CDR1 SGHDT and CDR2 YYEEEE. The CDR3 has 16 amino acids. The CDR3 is CASSLADEGGTALLFF. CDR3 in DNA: TGTGCCAGCAGCTTGGCCGATGAGGGCGGCACCGCTTTGCTGTTTTTT.